This is a list of T cell receptor beta chains from one sample in a study of blood T cell repertoires in COVID-19. TCRdb's table, derived via immunoSEQ multiplex PCR, lists solely in-frame clones and lacks some. The top ten clones hold less than 3.5% of a sample with approximately 200,000 clones, about 85% of them seen once. The sequencing sample was made of peripheral blood. These receptors all come from a woman in her 30s with active or convalescent COVID-19. CDR3s include the opening cysteine and the closing phenylalanine or tryptophan.

V: TRBV28; J: TRBJ1-2; CDR3: CASKRGGGPLGYTF
V: TRBV5-6; J: TRBJ1-2; CDR3: CASSFQGYGYTF
V: TRBV3-1/TRBV3-2; J: TRBJ1-2; CDR3: CASSQEVMTKTNYGYTF
V: TRBV5-1; J: TRBJ2-3; CDR3: CASSLGSDSGGLDTQYF
V: TRBV7-2; J: TRBJ1-1; CDR3: CASSLASQGLTEAFF
V: TRBV9; J: TRBJ1-1; CDR3: CASSGDRGPSTEAFF
V: TRBV5-6; J: TRBJ1-1; CDR3: CASSIDRGTEAFF
V: TRBV12-3/TRBV12-4; J: TRBJ1-2; CDR3: CASSSTTNYGYTF
V: TRBV14; J: TRBJ1-2; CDR3: CASSQDRRLNGYTF
V: TRBV6-5; J: TRBJ1-1; CDR3: CASSYSMGGGTEAFF
V: TRBV6-5; J: TRBJ1-1; CDR3: CASELLWNTEAFF
V: TRBV19; J: TRBJ1-1; CDR3: CASSILRGHTEAFF
V: TRBV27; J: TRBJ2-1; CDR3: CASSLTTSSYNEQFF
V: TRBV7-6; J: TRBJ2-6; CDR3: CASSLDQGSRFSGANVLTF
V: TRBV3-1/TRBV3-2; J: TRBJ2-7; CDR3: CASSQRQISYEQYF
V: TRBV28; J: TRBJ2-1; CDR3: CASSGWTSGSNEQFF
V: TRBV18; J: TRBJ2-3; CDR3: CASSPRTGDTDTQYF
V: TRBV18; J: TRBJ2-3; CDR3: CASSPPTGQDSSTDTQYF
V: TRBV27; J: TRBJ2-2; CDR3: CASSKYRERLRNTGELFF
V: TRBV5-6; J: TRBJ2-1; CDR3: CASSPSTSSYNEQFF
V: TRBV11-3; J: TRBJ2-7; CDR3: CASSSHDRVSYEQYF
V: TRBV11-1; J: TRBJ2-1; CDR3: CASSVTGVNEQFF
V: TRBV7-9; J: TRBJ2-2; CDR3: CASSPWTGDTGELFF
V: TRBV11-2; J: TRBJ1-1; CDR3: CASSSQQNTEAFF
V: TRBV7-2; J: TRBJ2-5; CDR3: CASSFLTARQETQYF
V: TRBV28; J: TRBJ2-7; CDR3: CASRGTGSSYEQYF
V: TRBV28; J: TRBJ2-3; CDR3: CASSLISGVGDTQYF
V: TRBV28; J: TRBJ1-2; CDR3: CASGKGHNYGYTF
V: TRBV5-6; J: TRBJ2-3; CDR3: CASSFQGSTADTQYF